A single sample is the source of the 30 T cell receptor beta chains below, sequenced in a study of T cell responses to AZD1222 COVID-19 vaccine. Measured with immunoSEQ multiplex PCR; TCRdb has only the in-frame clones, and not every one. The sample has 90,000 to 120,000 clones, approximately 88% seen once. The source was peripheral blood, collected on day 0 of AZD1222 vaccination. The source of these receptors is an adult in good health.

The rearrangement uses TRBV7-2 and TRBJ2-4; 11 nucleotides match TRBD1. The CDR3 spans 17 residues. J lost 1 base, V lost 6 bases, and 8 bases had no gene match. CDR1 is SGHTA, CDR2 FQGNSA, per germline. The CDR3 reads CASRGQGESSAKNIQYF. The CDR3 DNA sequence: TGTGCCAGCAGGGGACAGGGGGAATCTTCTGCCAAAAACATTCAGTACTTC. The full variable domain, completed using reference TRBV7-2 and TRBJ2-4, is GAGVSQSPSNKVTEKGKDVELRCDPISGHTALYWYRQSLGQGLEFLIYFQGNSAPDKSGLPSDRFSAERTGGSVSTLTIQRTQQEDSAVYLCASRGQGESSAKNIQYFGAGTRLSVL.

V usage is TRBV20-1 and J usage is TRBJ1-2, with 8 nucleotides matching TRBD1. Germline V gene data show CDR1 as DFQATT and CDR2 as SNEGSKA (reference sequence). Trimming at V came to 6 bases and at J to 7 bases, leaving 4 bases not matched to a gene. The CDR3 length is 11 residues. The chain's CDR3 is CSAPGQGGYTF. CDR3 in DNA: TGCAGTGCGCCCGGACAGGGTGGCTACACCTTC.

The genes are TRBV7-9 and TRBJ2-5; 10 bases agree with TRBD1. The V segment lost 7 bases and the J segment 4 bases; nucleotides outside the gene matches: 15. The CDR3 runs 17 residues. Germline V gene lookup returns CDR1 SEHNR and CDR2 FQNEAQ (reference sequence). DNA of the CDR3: TGTGCCAGCACCTCTCGAGGGGGGACAGGGGCCACAGAGACCCAGTACTTC. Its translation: CASTSRGGTGATETQYF.

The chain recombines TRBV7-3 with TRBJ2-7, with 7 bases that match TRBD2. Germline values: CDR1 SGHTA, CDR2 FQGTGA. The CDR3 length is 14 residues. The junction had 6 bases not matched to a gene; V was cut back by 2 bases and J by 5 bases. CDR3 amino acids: CASSLSAGRDEQYF. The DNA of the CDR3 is TGTGCCAGCAGCTTATCGGCAGGGAGGGACGAGCAGTACTTC.

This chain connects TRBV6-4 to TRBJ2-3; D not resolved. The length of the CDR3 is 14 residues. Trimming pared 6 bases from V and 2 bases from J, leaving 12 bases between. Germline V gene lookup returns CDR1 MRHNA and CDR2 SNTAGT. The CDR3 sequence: CASREGLFTDTQYF. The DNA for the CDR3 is TGTGCCAGCAGGGAAGGGCTATTCACAGATACGCAGTATTTT.

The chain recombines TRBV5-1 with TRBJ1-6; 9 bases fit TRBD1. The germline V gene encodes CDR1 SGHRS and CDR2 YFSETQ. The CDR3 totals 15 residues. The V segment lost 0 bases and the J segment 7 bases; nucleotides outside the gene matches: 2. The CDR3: CASSLGQGVNSPLHF. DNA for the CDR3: TGCGCCAGCAGCTTGGGACAGGGGGTGAATTCACCCCTCCACTTT.

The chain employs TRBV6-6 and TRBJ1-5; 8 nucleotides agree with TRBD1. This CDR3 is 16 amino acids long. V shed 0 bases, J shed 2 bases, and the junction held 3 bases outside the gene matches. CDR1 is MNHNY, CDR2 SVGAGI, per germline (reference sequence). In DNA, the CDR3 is TGTGCCAGCAGTTACTCCTCACAGGGGGGCAATCAGCCCCAGCATTTT. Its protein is CASSYSSQGGNQPQHF.

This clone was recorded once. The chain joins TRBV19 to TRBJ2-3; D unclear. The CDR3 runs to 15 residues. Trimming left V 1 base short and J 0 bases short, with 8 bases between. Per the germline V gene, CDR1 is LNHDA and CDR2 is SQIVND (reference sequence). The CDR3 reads CASSIVHGSTDTQYF. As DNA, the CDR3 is TGTGCCAGTAGTATAGTCCACGGTAGCACAGATACGCAGTATTTT.

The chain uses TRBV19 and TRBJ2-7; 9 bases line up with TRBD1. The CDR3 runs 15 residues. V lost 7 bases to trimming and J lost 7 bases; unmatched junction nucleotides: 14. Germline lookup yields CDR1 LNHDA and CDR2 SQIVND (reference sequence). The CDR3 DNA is TGTGCCAGTACAGGGACGGGACAGGGAACTGATGAGCAGTACTTC. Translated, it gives CASTGTGQGTDEQYF.

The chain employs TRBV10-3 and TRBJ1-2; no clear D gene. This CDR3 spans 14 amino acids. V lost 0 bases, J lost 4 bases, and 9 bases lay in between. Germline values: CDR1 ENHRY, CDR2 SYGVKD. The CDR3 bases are TGTGCCATCAGTGAGTCCGGAGAGTCCTATGGCTACACCTTC. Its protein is CAISESGESYGYTF.

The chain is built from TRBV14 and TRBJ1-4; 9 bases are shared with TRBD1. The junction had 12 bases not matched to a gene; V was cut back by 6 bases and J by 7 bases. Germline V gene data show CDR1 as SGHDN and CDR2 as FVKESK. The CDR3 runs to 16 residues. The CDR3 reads CASSLLQGARGEKLFF. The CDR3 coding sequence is TGTGCCAGCAGTCTTCTACAGGGGGCGCGCGGTGAAAAACTGTTTTTT.

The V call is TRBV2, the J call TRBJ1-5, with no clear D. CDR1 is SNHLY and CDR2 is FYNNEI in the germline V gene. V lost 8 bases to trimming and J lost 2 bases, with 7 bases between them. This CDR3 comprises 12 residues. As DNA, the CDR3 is TGTGCCAGCGAAGACGGCAATCAGCCCCAGCATTTT. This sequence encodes CASEDGNQPQHF.

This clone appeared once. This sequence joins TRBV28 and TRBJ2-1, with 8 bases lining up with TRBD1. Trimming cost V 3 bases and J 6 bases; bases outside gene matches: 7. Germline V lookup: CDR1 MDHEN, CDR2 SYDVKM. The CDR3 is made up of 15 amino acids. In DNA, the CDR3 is TGTGCCAGCAGTTTTGTACAGGGGGACGTCAATGAGCAGTTCTTC. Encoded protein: CASSFVQGDVNEQFF. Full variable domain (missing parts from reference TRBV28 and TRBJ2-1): DVKVTQSSRYLVKRTGEKVFLECVQDMDHENMFWYRQDPGLGLRLIYFSYDVKMKEKGDIPEGYSVSREKKERFSLILESASTNQTSMYLCASSFVQGDVNEQFFGPGTRLTVL.

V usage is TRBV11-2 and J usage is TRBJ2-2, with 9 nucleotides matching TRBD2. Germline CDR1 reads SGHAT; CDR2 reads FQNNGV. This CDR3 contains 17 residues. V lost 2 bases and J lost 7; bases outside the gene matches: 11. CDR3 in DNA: TGTGCCAGCAGCTTATTGGGTCTAGCGGGATTGGGCGGGGAGCTGTTTTTT. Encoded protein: CASSLLGLAGLGGELFF.

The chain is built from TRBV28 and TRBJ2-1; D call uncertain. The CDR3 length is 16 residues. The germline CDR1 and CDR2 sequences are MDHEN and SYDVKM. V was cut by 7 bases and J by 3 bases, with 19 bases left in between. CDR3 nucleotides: TGTGCCAGCACCCCCCCCTCGACCCTATTCTACAATGAGCAGTTCTTC. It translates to CASTPPSTLFYNEQFF.

The CDR3 DNA is TGTGCCAGCAGTTTCCCTAGCGGGAGGCCCACAGATACGCAGTATTTT. As protein: CASSFPSGRPTDTQYF. The chain is built from TRBV6-2 or TRBV6-3 and TRBJ2-3, with 11 bases that match TRBD2. The germline gives CDR1 MNHEY, CDR2 SVGEGT. The V segment lost 4 bases and the J segment 2 bases; nucleotides outside the gene matches: 5. This CDR3 is 16 amino acids long.

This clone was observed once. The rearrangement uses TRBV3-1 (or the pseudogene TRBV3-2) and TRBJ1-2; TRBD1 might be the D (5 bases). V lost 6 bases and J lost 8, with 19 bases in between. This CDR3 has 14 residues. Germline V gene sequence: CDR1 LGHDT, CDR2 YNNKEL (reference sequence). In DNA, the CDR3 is TGTGCCAGCAGAGGTGGACTGCCTAGGGGCGGCTACACCTTC. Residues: CASRGGLPRGGYTF.

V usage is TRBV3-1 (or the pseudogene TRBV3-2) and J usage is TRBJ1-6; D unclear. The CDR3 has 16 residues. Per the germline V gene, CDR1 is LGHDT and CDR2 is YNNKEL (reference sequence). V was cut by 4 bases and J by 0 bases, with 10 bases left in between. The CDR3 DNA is TGTGCCAGCAGCCCCGAACAGAGCTCCTATAATTCACCCCTCCACTTT. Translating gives CASSPEQSSYNSPLHF.

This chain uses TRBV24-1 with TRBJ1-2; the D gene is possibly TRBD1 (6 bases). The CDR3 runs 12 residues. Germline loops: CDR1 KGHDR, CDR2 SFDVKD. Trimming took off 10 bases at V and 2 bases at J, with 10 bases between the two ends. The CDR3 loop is CATADSNYGYTF. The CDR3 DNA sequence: TGTGCCACAGCGGACAGCAACTATGGCTACACCTTC.

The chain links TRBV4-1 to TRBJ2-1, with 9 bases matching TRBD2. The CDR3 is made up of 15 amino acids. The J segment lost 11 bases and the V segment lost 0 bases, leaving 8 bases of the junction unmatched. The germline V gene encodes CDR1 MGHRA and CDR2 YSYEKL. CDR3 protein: CASSQEGGAGGQQFF. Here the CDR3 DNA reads TGCGCCAGCAGCCAAGAGGGGGGCGCGGGAGGGCAGCAGTTCTTC.

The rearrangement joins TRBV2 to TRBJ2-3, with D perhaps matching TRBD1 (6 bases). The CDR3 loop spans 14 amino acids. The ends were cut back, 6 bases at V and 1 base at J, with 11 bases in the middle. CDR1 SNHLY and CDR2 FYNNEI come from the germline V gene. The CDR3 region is CASSAEGGTDTQYF. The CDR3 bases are TGTGCCAGCAGCGCAGAGGGGGGCACAGATACGCAGTATTTT.

DNA for the CDR3: TGTGCCAGCTCACCACCGTCCCAGCGGGAGAAGGGCGGGGAGCTGTTTTTT. Protein sequence: CASSPPSQREKGGELFF. The chain links TRBV18 to TRBJ2-2; 8 nucleotides match TRBD2. This CDR3 contains 17 residues. The V and J ends lost 0 bases and 7 bases, in that order; junction bases with no gene match: 10. CDR1 is KGHSH, CDR2 LQKENI, per germline.

The CDR3 is CASSPGGVNIQYF. The CDR3 region has the DNA TGTGCCAGCAGCCCCGGGGGAGTAAACATTCAGTACTTC. V gene TRBV28 combines with J gene TRBJ2-4, with D possibly being TRBD2 (6 bases). Germline V gives CDR1 MDHEN, CDR2 SYDVKM. This CDR3 is built from 13 residues. The V gene lost 6 bases and the J gene lost 6 bases, with 12 bases spanning the gap.

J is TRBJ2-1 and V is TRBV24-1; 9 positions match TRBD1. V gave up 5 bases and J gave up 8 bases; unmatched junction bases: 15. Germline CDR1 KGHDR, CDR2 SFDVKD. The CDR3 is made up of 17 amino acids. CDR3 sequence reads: CATSGSLRDRVVDEQFF. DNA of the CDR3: TGTGCCACCAGTGGCAGCCTCCGGGACAGGGTGGTGGATGAGCAGTTCTTC.

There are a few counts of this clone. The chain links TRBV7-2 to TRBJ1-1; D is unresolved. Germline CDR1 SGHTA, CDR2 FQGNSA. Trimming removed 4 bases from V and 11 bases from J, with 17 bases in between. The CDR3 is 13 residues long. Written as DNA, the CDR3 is TGTGCCAGCAGCTCCTGGGAGGCCAGGCAGGCTTTCTTT. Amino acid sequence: CASSSWEARQAFF.

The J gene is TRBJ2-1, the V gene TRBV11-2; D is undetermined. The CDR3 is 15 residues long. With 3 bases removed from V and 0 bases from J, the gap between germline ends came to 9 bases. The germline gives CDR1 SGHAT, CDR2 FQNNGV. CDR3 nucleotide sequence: TGTGCCAGCAGCTTCAGCGAGTACTCCTACAATGAGCAGTTCTTC. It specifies CASSFSEYSYNEQFF. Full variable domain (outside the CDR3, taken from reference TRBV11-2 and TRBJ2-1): EAGVAQSPRYKIIEKRQSVAFWCNPISGHATLYWYQQILGQGPKLLIQFQNNGVVDDSQLPKDRFSAERLKGVDSTLKIQPAKLEDSAVYLCASSFSEYSYNEQFFGPGTRLTVL.

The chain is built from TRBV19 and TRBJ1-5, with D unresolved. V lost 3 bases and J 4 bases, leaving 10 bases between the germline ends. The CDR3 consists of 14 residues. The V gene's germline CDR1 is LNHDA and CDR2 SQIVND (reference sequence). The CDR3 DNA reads TGTGCCAGTAGTATGCCGCTCCCGAATCAGCCCCAGCATTTT. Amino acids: CASSMPLPNQPQHF.

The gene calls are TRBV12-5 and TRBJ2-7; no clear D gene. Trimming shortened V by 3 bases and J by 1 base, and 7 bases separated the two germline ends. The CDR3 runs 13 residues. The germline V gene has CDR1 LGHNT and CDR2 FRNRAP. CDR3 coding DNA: TGTGCTAGTGGTTTAGGCCTTTCCTACGAGCAGTACTTC. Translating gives CASGLGLSYEQYF.

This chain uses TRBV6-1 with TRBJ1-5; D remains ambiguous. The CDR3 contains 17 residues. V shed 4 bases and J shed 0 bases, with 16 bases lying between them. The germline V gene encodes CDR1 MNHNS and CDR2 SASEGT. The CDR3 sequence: CASSAGGLQYSNQPQHF. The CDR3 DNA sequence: TGTGCCAGCAGTGCTGGAGGGCTGCAATATAGCAATCAGCCCCAGCATTTT.

This CDR3 is CASSPMAGGPMYF. The DNA of the CDR3 is TGTGCCAGCAGCCCCATGGCCGGGGGTCCCATGTATTTT. The chain combines TRBV27 with TRBJ2-3; perhaps TRBD2 as D (6 bases). The CDR3 spans 13 residues. CDR1 MNHEY and CDR2 SMNVEV come from the germline V gene (reference sequence). With 6 bases removed from V and 14 bases from J, the gap between germline ends came to 21 bases.